Shown below are 16 T cell receptor beta chains from a single sample sequenced in a study of TIL therapy for anti-PD-1-resistant metastatic lung cancer. Time point meaning: pre-treatment sample, taken before nivolumab and TIL therapy. Tumor tissue came from excised metastases, mostly pleural nodules or supraclavicular lymph nodes. The libraries were made with immunoSEQ v3. Here immunoSEQ multiplex PCR was the method, and the copy in TCRdb shows in-frame clones only, minus some. The table lists 10,000 to 12,000 clones, 55% to 70% of them singletons. The material sequenced was tumor tissue, taken at baseline. The source of these receptors is a person aged 25 to 80 with non-small cell lung cancer.

This clone was counted only a few times. The chain is built from TRBV7-9 and TRBJ1-2; D is unclear. Trimming took 2 bases from V and 3 from J, leaving 7 bases between them. This CDR3 is 13 amino acids long. Per the germline V gene, CDR1 is SEHNR and CDR2 is FQNEAQ (reference sequence). This CDR3 is CASSLRRDYGYTF. CDR3 coding DNA: TGTGCCAGCAGCTTAAGGAGAGACTATGGCTACACCTTC. The full variable domain, in which reference TRBV7-9 and TRBJ1-2 provide the parts outside the CDR3, is DTGVSQNPRHKITKRGQNVTFRCDPISEHNRLYWYRQTLGQGPEFLTYFQNEAQLEKSRLLSDRFSAERPKGSFSTLEIQRTEQGDSAMYLCASSLRRDYGYTFGSGTRLTVV.

The CDR3 loop is CASSIPKQGSNQPQHF. The CDR3 DNA is TGTGCCAGTAGTATACCAAAACAGGGTAGCAATCAGCCCCAGCATTTT. The rearrangement joins TRBV19 to TRBJ1-5; a weak D match, TRBD1 (6 bases). The germline CDR1 and CDR2 sequences are LNHDA and SQIVND (reference sequence). Trimming took 2 bases from V and 0 from J, leaving 11 bases between them. This CDR3 has 16 amino acids.

V is TRBV11-3 and J is TRBJ1-3; D ambiguous. The CDR3 consists of 13 residues. With 4 bases removed from V and 4 bases from J, the gap between germline ends came to 8 bases. The germline CDR1 and CDR2 sequences are SGHNT and YENEEA. The CDR3: CASSSSIGNTIYF. The CDR3 DNA reads TGTGCCAGCAGCTCCTCCATCGGAAACACCATATATTTT.

The chain employs TRBV29-1 and TRBJ1-2, with D possibly matching TRBD1 (6 bases). The CDR3 loop spans 14 amino acids. V gave up 7 bases and J gave up 4 bases, with 19 bases separating them. Germline CDR1 is SQVTM and CDR2 is ANQGSEA. Here the CDR3 reads CSAAVGTGSYGYTF. The DNA of the CDR3 is TGCAGCGCCGCCGTCGGCACAGGGAGCTATGGCTACACCTTC.

Written as DNA, the CDR3 is TGCGCCAGCAGCAGCCTCCCGGGACAGGGGTTCAATGAGCAGTTCTTC. It yields the protein CASSSLPGQGFNEQFF. The chain couples TRBV5-1 to TRBJ2-1; 10 bases align to TRBD1. CDR3 length: 16 residues. Trimming at V came to 4 bases and at J to 6 bases, leaving 10 bases not matched to a gene. Germline-derived CDR1 and CDR2 are SGHRS and YFSETQ. The full variable domain, with the rest looked up from reference TRBV5-1 and TRBJ2-1, is KAGVTQTPRYLIKTRGQQVTLSCSPISGHRSVSWYQQTPGQGLQFLFEYFSETQRNKGNFPGRFSGRQFSNSRSEMNVSTLELGDSALYLCASSSLPGQGFNEQFFGPGTRLTVL.

The chain employs TRBV11-2 and TRBJ2-2; no clear D. Germline lookup yields CDR1 SGHAT and CDR2 FQNNGV. This CDR3 comprises 15 residues. Trimming left V 3 bases short and J 0 bases short, with 8 bases between. This CDR3 is CASSLGQANTGELFF. In nucleotides, the CDR3 is TGTGCCAGCAGCTTGGGCCAGGCGAACACCGGGGAGCTGTTTTTT.

This rearrangement joins TRBV7-9 to TRBJ2-5; 15 bases agree with TRBD2. Germline CDR1 is SEHNR and CDR2 is FQNEAQ (reference sequence). J gave up 5 bases and V 4 bases, and 5 bases lay outside the gene matches. The CDR3 is 16 amino acids. The chain's CDR3 is CASSSWTSGRGETQYF. Written as DNA, the CDR3 is TGTGCCAGCAGCTCATGGACTAGCGGGAGGGGGGAGACCCAGTACTTC.

J is TRBJ2-2 and V is TRBV5-1; weak D call: TRBD2 (5 bases). This CDR3 is 15 amino acids long. Germline values: CDR1 SGHRS, CDR2 YFSETQ. V lost 5 bases, J lost 2 bases, and 13 bases lay in between. The CDR3 is CASRRSGSNTGELFF. Here the CDR3 DNA reads TGCGCCAGCAGGAGGTCTGGGAGTAACACCGGGGAGCTGTTTTTT.

This clone was observed a handful of times. This chain connects TRBV9 to TRBJ2-7; D is ambiguous. With 4 bases removed from V and 4 bases from J, the gap between germline ends came to 15 bases. This CDR3 contains 14 residues. Germline V gives CDR1 SGDLS, CDR2 YYNGEE. CDR3 residues: CASSPRGSVYEQYF. CDR3 DNA sequence: TGTGCCAGCAGCCCCCGTGGGTCGGTTTACGAGCAGTACTTC. Supplemented by reference TRBV9 and TRBJ2-7, the full variable domain reads DSGVTQTPKHLITATGQRVTLRCSPRSGDLSVYWYQQSLDQGLQFLIQYYNGEERAKGNILERFSAQQFPDLHSELNLSSLELGDSALYFCASSPRGSVYEQYFGPGTRLTVT.

This rearrangement joins TRBV5-4 to TRBJ2-7; D gene ambiguous. Germline assignment: CDR1 SGHNT and CDR2 YYREEE (reference sequence). Trimming removed 0 bases at V and 6 bases at J, with 10 bases between. The CDR3 length is 13 residues. The CDR3 region has the DNA TGTGCCAGCAGCTTGGAAGCGTCGTCCGAGCAGTACTTC. Encoded protein: CASSLEASSEQYF.

The V and J genes are TRBV29-1 and TRBJ2-1; 8 positions match TRBD1. CDR3 length equals 14 residues. Germline CDR1 reads SQVTM; CDR2 reads ANQGSEA. J lost 7 bases, V lost 2 bases, and 7 bases had no gene match. The CDR3 loop reads CSVESRQGRNEQFF. CDR3 in DNA: TGCAGCGTTGAAAGTCGACAGGGGCGGAATGAGCAGTTCTTC.

The V gene is TRBV2, the J gene TRBJ2-1; 7 bases agree with TRBD1. The junction had 8 bases not matched to a gene; V was cut back by 6 bases and J by 6 bases. Germline V gives CDR1 SNHLY, CDR2 FYNNEI. The CDR3 has 14 residues. The CDR3 is CASRLQTGVNEQFF. The CDR3, as DNA: TGTGCCAGCAGGCTTCAAACAGGGGTCAATGAGCAGTTCTTC.

CDR3 protein: CASSPRESTDTQYF. CDR3 sequence (DNA): TGCGCCAGCAGCCCGCGGGAAAGCACAGATACGCAGTATTTT. The chain has TRBV5-1 and TRBJ2-3, with D perhaps matching TRBD2 (6 bases). The CDR3 is 14 amino acids. CDR1 and CDR2 from the germline V gene are SGHRS and YFSETQ. Trimming took off 4 bases at V and 0 bases at J, with 9 bases between the two ends.

V usage is TRBV9 and J usage is TRBJ2-1, with 7 bases fitting TRBD1. The CDR3 has 14 amino acids. V trimming: 1 base; J trimming: 6 bases; junction bases outside the gene matches: 4. Germline loops: CDR1 SGDLS, CDR2 YYNGEE. CDR3 nucleotides: TGTGCCAGCAGCGTACCCACAGGGGCCAATGAGCAGTTCTTC. Its protein product is CASSVPTGANEQFF.

V gene TRBV5-1 combines with J gene TRBJ2-7; 7 nucleotides match TRBD1. V dropped 4 bases and J dropped 0; count of bases not matched to a gene: 7. Germline V gives CDR1 SGHRS, CDR2 YFSETQ. The CDR3 extends over 15 amino acids. CDR3 amino acids: CASSLLTGPSYEQYF. DNA for the CDR3: TGCGCCAGCAGCCTCTTGACAGGGCCCTCCTACGAGCAGTACTTC.

V is TRBV6-6 and J is TRBJ1-2, with D maybe TRBD1 (5 bases). CDR1 MNHNY and CDR2 SVGAGI come from the germline V gene (reference sequence). The CDR3 totals 15 residues. V dropped 0 bases and J dropped 2 bases, with 10 bases sitting between them. The CDR3 DNA reads TGTGCCAGCAGTTACTCGGGGGATATAAACTATGGCTACACCTTC. Its protein product is CASSYSGDINYGYTF.